The T cell receptor (beta chain) under discussion was sequenced for a study of cytomegalovirus exposure and HLA in healthy donors. Broader study findings: Later on, an analysis showed TCR association rates differing by HLA locus, with DRB1 the most and HLA-C the fewest.

As concerns this clone: The antigen remains unidentified.

At sampling all donors were nominally healthy, likely with unrecorded immune exposures. Germline CDR1 and CDR2: SGHRS and YFSETQ. The germline V and J ends were trimmed by 2 bases and 5 bases, with 13 bases remaining between them. The CDR3 totals 14 residues. PCR was performed using 60 Vbeta and 13 Jbeta primers. Profiled with immunoSEQ multiplex PCR; TCRdb holds only in-frame clones, not every one. The data contain some 48,000 clones, around 80% of them singletons. Material for sequencing was PBMCs. The chain has TRBV5-1 and TRBJ2-5, with D maybe TRBD1 (5 bases). This sequence was found in a man aged 25 to 40 in good health and CMV-seropositive. For the CDR3, the DNA is TGCGCCAGCAGCTTAACCAGGGCCAGGGAGACCCAGTACTTC. Translating gives CASSLTRARETQYF.